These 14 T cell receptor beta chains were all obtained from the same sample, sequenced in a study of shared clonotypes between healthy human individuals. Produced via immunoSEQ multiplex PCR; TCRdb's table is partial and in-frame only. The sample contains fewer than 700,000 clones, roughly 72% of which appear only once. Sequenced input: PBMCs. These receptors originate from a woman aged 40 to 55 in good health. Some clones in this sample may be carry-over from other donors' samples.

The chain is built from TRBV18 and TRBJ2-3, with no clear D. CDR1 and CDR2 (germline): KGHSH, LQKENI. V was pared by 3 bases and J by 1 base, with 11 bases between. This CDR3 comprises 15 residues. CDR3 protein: CASSPAAEGTDTQYF. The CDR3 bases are TGTGCCAGCTCACCCGCGGCCGAGGGCACAGATACGCAGTATTTT. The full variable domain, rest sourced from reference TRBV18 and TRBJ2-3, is NAGVMQNPRHLVRRRGQEARLRCSPMKGHSHVYWYRQLPEEGLKFMVYLQKENIIDESGMPKERFSAEFPKEGPSILRIQQVVRGDSAAYFCASSPAAEGTDTQYFGPGTRLTVL.

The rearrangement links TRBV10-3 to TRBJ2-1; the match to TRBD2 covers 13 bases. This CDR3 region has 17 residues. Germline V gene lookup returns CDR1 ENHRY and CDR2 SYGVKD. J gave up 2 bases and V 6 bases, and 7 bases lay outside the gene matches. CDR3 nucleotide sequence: TGTGCCATCAGAACCGGACTAGCGGGAGCCACCTACAATGAGCAGTTCTTC. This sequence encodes CAIRTGLAGATYNEQFF.

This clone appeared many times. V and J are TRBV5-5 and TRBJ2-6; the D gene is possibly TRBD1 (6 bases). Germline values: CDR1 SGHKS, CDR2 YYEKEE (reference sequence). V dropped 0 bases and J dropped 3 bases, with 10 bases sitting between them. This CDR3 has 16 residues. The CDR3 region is CASSLVWGRGANVLTF. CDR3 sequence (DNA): TGTGCCAGCAGCTTGGTGTGGGGGCGTGGGGCCAACGTCCTGACTTTC.

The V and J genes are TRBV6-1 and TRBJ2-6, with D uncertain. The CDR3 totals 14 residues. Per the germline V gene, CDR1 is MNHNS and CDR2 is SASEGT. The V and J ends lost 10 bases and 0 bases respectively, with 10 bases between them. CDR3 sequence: CATRLFSGANVLTF. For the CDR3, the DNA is TGTGCCACCCGACTGTTCTCTGGGGCCAACGTCCTGACTTTC.

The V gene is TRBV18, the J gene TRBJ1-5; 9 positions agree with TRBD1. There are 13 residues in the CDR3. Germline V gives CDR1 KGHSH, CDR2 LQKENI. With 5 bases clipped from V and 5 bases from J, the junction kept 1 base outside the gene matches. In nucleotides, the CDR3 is TGTGCCAGCTCATGGACAGGGGATCAGCCCCAGCATTTT. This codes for CASSWTGDQPQHF.

The CDR3 sequence: CASSAGASDYNEQFF. CDR3 in DNA: TGTGCCAGCAGTGCCGGGGCTAGCGACTACAATGAGCAGTTCTTC. The V and J genes are TRBV6-1 and TRBJ2-1; possible D gene TRBD2, 6 bases. Germline V gene data show CDR1 as MNHNS and CDR2 as SASEGT. The CDR3 sequence is 15 residues long. V dropped 4 bases and J dropped 3 bases, with 13 bases sitting between them.

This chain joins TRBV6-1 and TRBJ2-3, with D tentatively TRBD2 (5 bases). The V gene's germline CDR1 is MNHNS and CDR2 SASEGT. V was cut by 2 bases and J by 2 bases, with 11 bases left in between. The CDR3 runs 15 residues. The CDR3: CASSERPSNTDTQYF. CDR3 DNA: TGTGCCAGCAGTGAACGCCCTAGCAACACAGATACGCAGTATTTT.

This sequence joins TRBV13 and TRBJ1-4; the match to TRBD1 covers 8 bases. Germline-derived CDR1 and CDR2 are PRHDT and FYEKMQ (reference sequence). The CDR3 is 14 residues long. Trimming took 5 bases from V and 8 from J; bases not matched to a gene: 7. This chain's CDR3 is CASSTGQGREKLFF. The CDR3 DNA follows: TGTGCCAGCAGCACCGGACAGGGCAGGGAAAAACTGTTTTTT.

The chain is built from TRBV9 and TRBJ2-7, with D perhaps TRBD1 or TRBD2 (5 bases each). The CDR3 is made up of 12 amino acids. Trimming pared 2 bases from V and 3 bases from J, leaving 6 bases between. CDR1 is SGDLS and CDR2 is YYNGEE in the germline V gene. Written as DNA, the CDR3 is TGTGCCAGCAGCGTTGGGGGCTACGAGCAGTACTTC. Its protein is CASSVGGYEQYF.

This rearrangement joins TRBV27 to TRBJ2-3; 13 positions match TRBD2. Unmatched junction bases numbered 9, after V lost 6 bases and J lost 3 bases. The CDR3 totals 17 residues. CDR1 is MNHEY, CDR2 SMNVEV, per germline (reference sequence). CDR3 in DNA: TGTGCCAGCAGAAATCCGGGACTAGCGGGATTTACAGATACGCAGTATTTT. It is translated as CASRNPGLAGFTDTQYF.

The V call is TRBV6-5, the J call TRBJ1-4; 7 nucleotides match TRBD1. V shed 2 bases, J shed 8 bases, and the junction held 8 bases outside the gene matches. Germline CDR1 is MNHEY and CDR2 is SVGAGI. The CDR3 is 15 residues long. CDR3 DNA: TGTGCCAGCAGTTACGCCGGGACAGTTGGGGAAAAACTGTTTTTT. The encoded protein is CASSYAGTVGEKLFF.

The CDR3 is CASSLAAHYEQYF. In DNA, the CDR3 is TGCGCCAGCAGCTTGGCTGCCCATTACGAGCAGTACTTC. This chain joins TRBV5-1 and TRBJ2-7; D gene ambiguous. V was shortened by 0 bases and J by 4 bases, with 8 bases between the two germline ends. The CDR3 spans 13 residues. The germline CDR1 and CDR2 sequences are SGHRS and YFSETQ. Full variable domain (remainder filled in from reference TRBV5-1 and TRBJ2-7): KAGVTQTPRYLIKTRGQQVTLSCSPISGHRSVSWYQQTPGQGLQFLFEYFSETQRNKGNFPGRFSGRQFSNSRSEMNVSTLELGDSALYLCASSLAAHYEQYFGPGTRLTVT.

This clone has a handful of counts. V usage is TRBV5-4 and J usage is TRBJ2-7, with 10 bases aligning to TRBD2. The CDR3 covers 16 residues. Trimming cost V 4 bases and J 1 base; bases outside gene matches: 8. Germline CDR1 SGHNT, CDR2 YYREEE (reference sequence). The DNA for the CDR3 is TGTGCCAGCAGCACCGGACTAGCGGACCGATCCTACGAGCAGTACTTC. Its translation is CASSTGLADRSYEQYF.

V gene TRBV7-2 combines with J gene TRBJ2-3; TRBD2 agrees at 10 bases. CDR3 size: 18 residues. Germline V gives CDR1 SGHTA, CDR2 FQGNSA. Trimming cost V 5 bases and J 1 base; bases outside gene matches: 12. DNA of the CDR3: TGTGCCAGCAGCCCCCAAGCGGGAGGGATTGGAGGCACAGATACGCAGTATTTT. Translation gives CASSPQAGGIGGTDTQYF.